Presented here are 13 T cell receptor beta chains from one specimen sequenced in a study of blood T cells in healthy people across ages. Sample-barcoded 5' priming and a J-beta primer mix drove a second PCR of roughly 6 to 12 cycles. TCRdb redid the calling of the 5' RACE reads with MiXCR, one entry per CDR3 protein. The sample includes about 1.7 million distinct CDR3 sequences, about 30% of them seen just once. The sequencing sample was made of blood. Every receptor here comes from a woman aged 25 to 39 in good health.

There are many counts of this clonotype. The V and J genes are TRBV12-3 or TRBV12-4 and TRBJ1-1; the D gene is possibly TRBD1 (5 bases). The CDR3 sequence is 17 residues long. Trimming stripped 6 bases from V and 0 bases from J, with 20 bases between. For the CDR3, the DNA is TGTGCCAGCAGCTCACAGGCGCTCCTTGATTTGAACACTGAAGCTTTCTTT. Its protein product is CASSSQALLDLNTEAFF.

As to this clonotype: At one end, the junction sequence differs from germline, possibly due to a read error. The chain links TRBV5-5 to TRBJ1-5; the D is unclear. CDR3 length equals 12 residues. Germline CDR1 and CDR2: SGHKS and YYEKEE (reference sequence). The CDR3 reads CAGSPPGQPQHF. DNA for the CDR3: TGTGCCGGCAGCCCCCCAGGTCAGCCCCAGCATTTT.

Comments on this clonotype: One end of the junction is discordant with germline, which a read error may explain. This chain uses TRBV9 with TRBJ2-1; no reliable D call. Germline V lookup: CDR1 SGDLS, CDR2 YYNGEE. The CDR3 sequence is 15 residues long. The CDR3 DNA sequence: TGTGCCAGCAGCCGCGAAGGCACGGCTGACAATGAGCGGTTCTTC. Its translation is CASSREGTADNERFF.

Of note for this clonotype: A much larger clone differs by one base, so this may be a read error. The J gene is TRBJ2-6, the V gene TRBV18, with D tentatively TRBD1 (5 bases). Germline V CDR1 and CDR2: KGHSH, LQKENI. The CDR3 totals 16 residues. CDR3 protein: CASSPDRATGANVRTF. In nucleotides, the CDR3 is TGTGCCAGCTCACCCGACCGGGCCACTGGGGCCAACGTCCGGACTTTC.

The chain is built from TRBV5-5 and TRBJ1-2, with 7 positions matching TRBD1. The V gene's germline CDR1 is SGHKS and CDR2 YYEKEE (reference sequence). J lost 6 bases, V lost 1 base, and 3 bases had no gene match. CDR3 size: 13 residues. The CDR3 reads CASSLLQGNGYTF. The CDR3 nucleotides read TGTGCCAGCAGCTTGCTACAGGGGAATGGCTACACCTTC.

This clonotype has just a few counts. The CDR3 coding sequence is TGTGCCAGCAGTGTTGGGACAGGGTTGGACTACACCTTC. It encodes CASSVGTGLDYTF. The J gene is TRBJ1-2, the V gene TRBV6-4; 9 bases agree with TRBD1. This CDR3 is built from 13 residues. V lost 4 bases and J lost 10; bases outside the gene matches: 7. Germline loops: CDR1 MRHNA, CDR2 SNTAGT.

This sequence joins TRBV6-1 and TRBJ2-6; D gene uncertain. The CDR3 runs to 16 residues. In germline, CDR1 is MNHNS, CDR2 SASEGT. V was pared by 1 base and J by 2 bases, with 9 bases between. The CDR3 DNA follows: TGTGCCAGCAGTGAAGACCCAGGTACTGGGGCCAACGTCCTGACTTTC. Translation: CASSEDPGTGANVLTF.

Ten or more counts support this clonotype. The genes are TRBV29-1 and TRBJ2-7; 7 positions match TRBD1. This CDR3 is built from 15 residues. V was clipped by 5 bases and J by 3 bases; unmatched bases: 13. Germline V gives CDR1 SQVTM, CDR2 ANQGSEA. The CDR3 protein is CSVLKLRDRNYEQYF. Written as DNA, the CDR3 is TGCAGCGTTCTAAAGCTCCGGGACAGAAACTACGAGCAGTACTTC.

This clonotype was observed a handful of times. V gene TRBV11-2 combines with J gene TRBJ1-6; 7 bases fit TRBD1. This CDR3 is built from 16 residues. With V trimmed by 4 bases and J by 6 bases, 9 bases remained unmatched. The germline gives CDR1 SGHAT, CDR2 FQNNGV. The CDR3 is CASSSHRQGGNSPLHF. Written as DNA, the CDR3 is TGTGCCAGCAGCTCGCATAGACAGGGCGGTAATTCACCCCTCCACTTT.

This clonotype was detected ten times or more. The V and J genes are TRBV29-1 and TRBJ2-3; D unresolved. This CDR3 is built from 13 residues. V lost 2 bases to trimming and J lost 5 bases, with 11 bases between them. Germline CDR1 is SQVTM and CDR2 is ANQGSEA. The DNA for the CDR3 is TGCAGCGTTGAAAGCGTGACGGGAGATACGCAGTATTTT. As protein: CSVESVTGDTQYF.

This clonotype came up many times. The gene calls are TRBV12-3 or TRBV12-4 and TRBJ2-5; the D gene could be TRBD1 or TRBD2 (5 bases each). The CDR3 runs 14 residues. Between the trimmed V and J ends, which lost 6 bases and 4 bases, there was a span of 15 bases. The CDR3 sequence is CASRPGRWGETQYF. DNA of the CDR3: TGTGCCAGCAGACCGGGACGCTGGGGAGAGACCCAGTACTTC.

The CDR3 protein is CASSHGDPHAEQYF. CDR3 nucleotides: TGCGCCAGCAGCCACGGGGACCCCCACGCCGAGCAGTACTTC. The chain couples TRBV5-1 to TRBJ2-7, with D perhaps being TRBD1 or TRBD2 (5 bases each). V dropped 4 bases and J dropped 6 bases, with 17 bases sitting between them. The CDR3 covers 14 residues. CDR1 and CDR2 (germline): SGHRS, YFSETQ.

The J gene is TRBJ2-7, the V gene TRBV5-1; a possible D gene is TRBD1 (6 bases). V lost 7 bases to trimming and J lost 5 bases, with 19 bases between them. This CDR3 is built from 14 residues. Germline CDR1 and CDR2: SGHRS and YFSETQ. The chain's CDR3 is CASRPGQPPNEQYF. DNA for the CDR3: TGCGCCAGCCGCCCGGGACAACCACCTAACGAGCAGTACTTC.